The clone carrying this T cell receptor beta chain was recorded once. Clones were read by immunoSEQ multiplex PCR, and TCRdb kept only the in-frame ones, dropping some. This sample carries 55,000 to 70,000 clones, approximately 78% of them seen once, and the ten largest clones take about 8.9%. This entry is derived from a study of glioma-infiltrating T cells after dendritic cell vaccination. V shed 4 bases, J shed 9 bases, and the junction held 5 bases outside the gene matches. Germline CDR1 and CDR2: GTSNPN and SVGIG (reference sequence). The length of the CDR3 is 14 residues. The chain employs TRBV30 and TRBJ1-6, with TRBD1 matching 11 bases. This sequence originates from a human donor with glioblastoma. The material was blood, obtained before dendritic cell vaccination. Here the CDR3 reads CAWTTGTGGSPLHF. The CDR3 DNA reads as TGTGCCTGGACCACCGGGACAGGGGGTTCACCCCTCCACTTT.